This T cell receptor (beta chain) is from a study of T cell changes during pregnancy in multiple sclerosis. Here immunoSEQ multiplex PCR was the method, and the copy in TCRdb shows in-frame clones only, minus some. The sample gives about 40,000 clones, 89% of which show up once; more than 0.5% is in the top ten. The CDR3 sequence is 15 residues long. From germline, CDR1 is SSHAT and CDR2 FNYEAQ (reference sequence). The V gene end was trimmed by 2 bases and the J gene end by 10 bases; junction bases not matched to a gene: 7. The source material was CD4+ T cells from peripheral blood mononuclear cells, sampled in the first trimester of pregnancy. This TCR came from a female donor with multiple sclerosis, enrolled in a pregnancy study. The genes are TRBV7-7 and TRBJ2-1, with 11 bases identical to TRBD2. This CDR3 is CASSLRLAGPREQFF. In DNA form, the CDR3 reads TGTGCCAGCAGCTTACGACTAGCGGGACCTCGGGAGCAGTTCTTC.